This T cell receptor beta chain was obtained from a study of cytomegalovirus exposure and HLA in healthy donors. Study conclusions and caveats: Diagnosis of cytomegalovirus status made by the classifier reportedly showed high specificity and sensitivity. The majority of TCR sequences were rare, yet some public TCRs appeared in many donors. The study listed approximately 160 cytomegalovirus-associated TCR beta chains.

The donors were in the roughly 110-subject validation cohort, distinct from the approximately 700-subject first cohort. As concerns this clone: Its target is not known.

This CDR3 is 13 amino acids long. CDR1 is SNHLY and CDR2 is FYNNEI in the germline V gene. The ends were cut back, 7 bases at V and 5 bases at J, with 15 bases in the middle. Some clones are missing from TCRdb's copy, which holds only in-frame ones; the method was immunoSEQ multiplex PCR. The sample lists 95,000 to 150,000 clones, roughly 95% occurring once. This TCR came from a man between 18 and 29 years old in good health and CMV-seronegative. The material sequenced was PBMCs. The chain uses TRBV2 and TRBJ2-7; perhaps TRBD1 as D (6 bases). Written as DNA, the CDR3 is TGTGCCAGCAAGACGCGCAGGGACAACGAGCAGTACTTC. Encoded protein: CASKTRRDNEQYF.